This T cell receptor beta chain was identified during a study of T cell changes during pregnancy in multiple sclerosis. Data came from immunoSEQ multiplex PCR; TCRdb stores just in-frame clones and leaves some out. This sample has 35,000 to 55,000 clones, with roughly 90% found just once. The V gene's germline CDR1 is SGHTA and CDR2 FQGNSA. The CDR3 runs to 13 residues. Trimming cost V 2 bases and J 7 bases, with 11 bases left between them. The clonotype originates from a female donor in good health, enrolled as a control in a pregnancy study. V and J are TRBV7-2 and TRBJ1-2; perhaps TRBD1 as D (6 bases). Sequenced material: peripheral blood, taken in the second trimester of pregnancy. CDR3 coding DNA: TGTGCCAGCAGCTTATCACCCAGGGGTGGCTACACCTTC. It specifies CASSLSPRGGYTF.